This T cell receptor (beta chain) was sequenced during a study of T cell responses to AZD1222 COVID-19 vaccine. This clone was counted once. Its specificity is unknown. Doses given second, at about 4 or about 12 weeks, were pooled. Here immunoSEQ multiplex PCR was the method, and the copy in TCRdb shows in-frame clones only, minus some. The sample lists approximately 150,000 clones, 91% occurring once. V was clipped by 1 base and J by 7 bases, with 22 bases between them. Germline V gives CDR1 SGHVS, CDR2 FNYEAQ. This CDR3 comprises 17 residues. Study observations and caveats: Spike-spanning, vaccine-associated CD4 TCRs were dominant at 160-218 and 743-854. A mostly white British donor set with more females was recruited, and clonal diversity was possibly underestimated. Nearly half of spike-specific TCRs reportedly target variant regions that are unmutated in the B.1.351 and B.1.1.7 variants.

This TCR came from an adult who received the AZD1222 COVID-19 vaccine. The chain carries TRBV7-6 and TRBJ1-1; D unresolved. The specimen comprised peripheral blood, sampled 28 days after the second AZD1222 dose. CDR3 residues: CASSLVPGIDKPLEAFF. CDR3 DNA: TGTGCCAGCAGCTTAGTGCCCGGCATTGACAAACCCCTTGAAGCTTTCTTT.